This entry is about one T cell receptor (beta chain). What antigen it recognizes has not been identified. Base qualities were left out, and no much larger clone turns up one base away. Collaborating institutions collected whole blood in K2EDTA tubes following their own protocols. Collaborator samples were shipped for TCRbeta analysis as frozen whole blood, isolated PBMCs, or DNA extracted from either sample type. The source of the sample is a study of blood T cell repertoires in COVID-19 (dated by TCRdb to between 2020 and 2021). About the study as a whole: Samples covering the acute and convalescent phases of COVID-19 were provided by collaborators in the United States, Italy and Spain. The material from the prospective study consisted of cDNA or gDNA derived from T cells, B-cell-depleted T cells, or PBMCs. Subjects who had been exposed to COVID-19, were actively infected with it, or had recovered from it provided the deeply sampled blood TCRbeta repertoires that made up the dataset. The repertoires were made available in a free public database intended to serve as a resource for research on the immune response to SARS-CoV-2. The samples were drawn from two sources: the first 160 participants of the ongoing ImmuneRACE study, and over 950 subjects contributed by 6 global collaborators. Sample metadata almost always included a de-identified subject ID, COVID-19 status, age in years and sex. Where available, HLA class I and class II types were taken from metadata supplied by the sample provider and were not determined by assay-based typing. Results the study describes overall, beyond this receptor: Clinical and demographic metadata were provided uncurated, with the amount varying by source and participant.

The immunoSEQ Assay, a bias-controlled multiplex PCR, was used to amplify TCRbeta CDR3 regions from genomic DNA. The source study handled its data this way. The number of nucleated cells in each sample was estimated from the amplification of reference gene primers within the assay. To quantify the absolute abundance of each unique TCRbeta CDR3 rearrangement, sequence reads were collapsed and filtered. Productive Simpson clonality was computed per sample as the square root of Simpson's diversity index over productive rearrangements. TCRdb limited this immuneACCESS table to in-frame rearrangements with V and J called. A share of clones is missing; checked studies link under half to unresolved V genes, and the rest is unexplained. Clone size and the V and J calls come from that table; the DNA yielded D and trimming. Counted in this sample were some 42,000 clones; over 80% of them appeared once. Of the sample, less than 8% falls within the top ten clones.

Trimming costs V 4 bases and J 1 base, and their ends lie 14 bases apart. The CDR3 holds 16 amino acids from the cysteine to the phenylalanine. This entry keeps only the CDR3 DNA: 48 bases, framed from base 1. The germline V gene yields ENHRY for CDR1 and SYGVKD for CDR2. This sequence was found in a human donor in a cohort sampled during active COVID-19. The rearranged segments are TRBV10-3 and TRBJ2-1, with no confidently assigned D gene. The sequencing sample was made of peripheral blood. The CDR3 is CAISANSHGSYNEQFF. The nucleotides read TGTGCCATCAGTGCCAACTCGCACGGGTCCTACAATGAGCAGTTCTTC.